These T cell receptor beta chains were read from a single sample in a study of identical twins. TCRdb independently ran MiXCR on the 5' RACE reads; one entry per CDR3 protein. The sample comprises around 1.7 million distinct CDR3 sequences, about 31% of which are singletons, and under 0.35% rests with the top ten. Sequenced input: cord blood. These receptors were taken from a newborn girl in good health. The CDR3 runs from the conserved cysteine through the conserved F or W. The D gene is left open where the match is weak. Size is omitted from some rows. Given values are once, few, many or a class for expanded clones.

CDR3aa | CDR3nt | v_gene | abundance | j_gene | d_gene
CSARDTNNEKLFF | TGCAGTGCGCGGGACACTAATAATGAAAAACTGTTTTTT | TRBV20-1 | few | TRBJ1-4 | -
CATSDGLAGSLLGEQYF | TGTGCCACCAGTGATGGACTAGCGGGATCACTTCTGGGTGAGCAGTACTTC | TRBV24-1 | once | TRBJ2-7 | TRBD2
CASSYSRDSPNYGYTF | TGTGCCAGCAGTTACTCCCGGGACAGTCCTAACTATGGCTACACCTTC | TRBV6-6 | many | TRBJ1-2 | TRBD1
CASRLSVVATNEKLFF | TGTGCCAGCAGACTCTCAGTAGTTGCAACTAATGAAAAACTGTTTTTT | TRBV4-2 | few | TRBJ1-4 | -
CASSYGTTSYEQYF | TGTGCCAGCAGTTACGGGACGACCTCCTACGAGCAGTACTTC | TRBV6-2/TRBV6-3 | - | TRBJ2-7 | -
CASSLDRDGREQYF | TGCGCCAGCAGCTTGGACAGGGATGGGAGGGAGCAGTACTTC | TRBV5-1 | few | TRBJ2-7 | -
CASSQAAGGDDGLFF | TGTGCCAGCAGCCAAGCGGCAGGGGGAGATGATGGGCTGTTTTTT | TRBV4-2 | few | TRBJ1-4 | TRBD1
CASSTTQGPYEQYF | TGTGCCAGCAGTACTACACAGGGCCCCTACGAGCAGTACTTC | TRBV2 | - | TRBJ2-7 | -
CASRDSPTDTQYF | TGTGCCAGCAGGGACTCCCCCACAGATACGCAGTATTTT | TRBV6-5 | - | TRBJ2-3 | -
CASRGFSYEQYF | TGTGCCAGCAGGGGGTTCTCCTACGAGCAGTACTTC | TRBV2 | many | TRBJ2-7 | -
CASSKTGQNYEQYF | TGTGCCAGCAGTAAGACGGGACAGAACTACGAGCAGTACTTC | TRBV28 | - | TRBJ2-7 | TRBD1
CASSLGPPYEHYF | TGTGCCAGCAGTTTGGGGCCCCCCTACGAGCACTACTTC | TRBV12-3/TRBV12-4 | once | TRBJ2-4 | -
CASSLLSGQGRYEQFF | TGCGCCAGCAGCCTTTTATCGGGACAGGGGCGTTATGAGCAGTTCTTC | TRBV4-1 | - | TRBJ2-1 | TRBD1
CASSRRGQGEEKLFF | TGTGCCAGCAGCCGTCGCGGGCAGGGAGAAGAAAAACTGTTTTTT | TRBV7-2 | - | TRBJ1-4 | -
CASRRDPYEQYF | TGTGCCAGCCGGCGGGACCCCTACGAGCAGTACTTC | TRBV2 | few | TRBJ2-7 | -
CASSYSTGLSGANVLTF | TGTGCCAGCAGTTACTCGACAGGGCTATCTGGGGCCAACGTCCTGACTTTC | TRBV6-2/TRBV6-3 | - | TRBJ2-6 | TRBD1
CASSPQSPLNTEAFF | TGTGCCAGCAGCCCTCAGAGCCCCTTGAACACTGAAGCTTTCTTT | TRBV12-3/TRBV12-4 | few | TRBJ1-1 | -
CASRADRRDTEAFF | TGTGCCAGCAGGGCGGACAGGAGGGACACTGAAGCTTTCTTT | TRBV2 | - | TRBJ1-1 | TRBD1
CASSETAGITEAFF | TGTGCCAGCAGCGAGACAGCGGGGATCACTGAAGCTTTCTTT | TRBV2 | - | TRBJ1-1 | -
CSARASGRSDWGTQYF | TGCAGTGCTAGAGCTAGCGGGAGGTCCGATTGGGGTACGCAGTATTTT | TRBV20-1 | - | TRBJ2-3 | TRBD2
CSAAAGTGPYGYTF | TGCAGTGCTGCTGCCGGGACAGGGCCTTATGGCTACACCTTC | TRBV20-1 | - | TRBJ1-2 | TRBD1
CSARGVLSGTDTQYF | TGCAGTGCTAGAGGAGTACTAAGCGGCACAGATACGCAGTATTTT | TRBV20-1 | once | TRBJ2-3 | -
CASSLTGSADTQYF | TGTGCCAGCAGCCTGACAGGGTCAGCTGATACGCAGTATTTT | TRBV12-3/TRBV12-4 | many | TRBJ2-3 | TRBD1
CSVEDAGVKYGYTF | TGCAGCGTTGAAGATGCAGGGGTGAAGTATGGCTACACCTTC | TRBV29-1 | - | TRBJ1-2 | -
CASSRTTTNEKLFF | TGCGCCAGCAGCCGGACAACAACTAATGAAAAACTGTTTTTT | TRBV4-1 | many | TRBJ1-4 | -
CSGFSGLTDTQYF | TGCAGTGGGTTCAGCGGACTCACAGATACGCAGTATTTT | TRBV20-1 | - | TRBJ2-3 | -
CASKPREGFYNEQFF | TGTGCCAGCAAACCTCGGGAGGGTTTCTACAATGAGCAGTTCTTC | TRBV2 | - | TRBJ2-1 | TRBD2
CSARDLGTVGYGYTF | TGCAGTGCTAGAGATTTAGGGACAGTAGGCTATGGCTACACCTTC | TRBV20-1 | many | TRBJ1-2 | TRBD1
CASSQVEGAREPQHF | TGCGCCAGCAGCCAAGTAGAGGGGGCGAGGGAGCCCCAGCATTTT | TRBV4-1 | - | TRBJ1-5 | TRBD1
CASSASSADTQYF | TGTGCCAGCAGCGCCTCTAGTGCAGATACGCAGTATTTT | TRBV7-9 | - | TRBJ2-3 | -
CASSVGPVAGITDTQYF | TGTGCCAGCAGCGTCGGACCAGTAGCGGGAATCACAGATACGCAGTATTTT | TRBV9 | few | TRBJ2-3 | TRBD2
CAGWGSSNEQYF | TGTGCCGGATGGGGTAGTAGCAATGAGCAGTACTTC | TRBV7-9 | - | TRBJ2-7 | -